One and the same sample provided the 31 T cell receptor beta chains below, sequenced in a study of T-cell memory formation after mild COVID-19. One entry per CDR3 protein, called by TCRdb with MiXCR from the 5' RACE reads. The table lists 300,000 to 400,000 distinct CDR3 sequences, roughly an eighth of them singletons. Sequencing was carried out using PBMCs or a T cell subset sorted from them (not recorded which). Receptors originate from a man younger than 30 who had mild COVID-19 (a few samples of this study predate the infection). Cell type and time point are not known.

This clonotype showed up just a few times. The chain combines TRBV21-1 with TRBJ2-7; the table's D call TRBD1 went unverified against the DNA. TRBV21-1 represents a pseudogene. The CDR3 is 14 residues long. This chain's CDR3 is CASRPNRFSYEQYV. The DNA for the CDR3 is TGTGCCAGCAGACCCAACAGGTTCTCCTACGAGCAGTACGTC.

The CDR3 DNA is TGTGCCAGCAGTACCCGAGGACCTAACTATGGCTACACCTTC. Residues: CASSTRGPNYGYTF. The chain is built from TRBV6-5 and TRBJ1-2; D is unresolved. Germline CDR1 reads MNHEY; CDR2 reads SVGAGI. The CDR3 is made up of 14 amino acids. Trimming removed 5 bases from V and 0 bases from J, with 10 bases in between.

The chain recombines TRBV15 with TRBJ1-6, with no clear D. V lost 5 bases to trimming and J lost 0 bases, with 8 bases between them. The length of the CDR3 is 15 residues. CDR1 LNHNV and CDR2 YYDKDF come from the germline V gene (reference sequence). CDR3 region: CATSAGSSYNSPLHF. The CDR3, as DNA: TGTGCCACCAGCGCGGGGAGCTCCTATAATTCACCCCTCCACTTT.

The J gene is TRBJ2-4, the V gene TRBV6-5; D unresolved. Germline lookup yields CDR1 MNHEY and CDR2 SVGAGI. The length of the CDR3 is 12 residues. Between the trimmed V and J ends, which lost 9 bases and 8 bases, there was a span of 14 bases. This CDR3 is CARLRSGDIQYF. CDR3 coding DNA: TGTGCCAGGCTCAGGTCTGGTGACATTCAGTACTTC.

The table lists this clonotype with many counts. This chain connects TRBV20-1 to TRBJ1-5; no definite D call. Per the germline V gene, CDR1 is DFQATT and CDR2 is SNEGSKA (reference sequence). This CDR3 comprises 15 residues. V was trimmed by 1 base and J by 3 bases, leaving 13 bases between them. The DNA of the CDR3 is TGCAGTGCTAGAGGGTTGGGCAGCATCAATCAGCCCCAGCATTTT. Translating it yields CSARGLGSINQPQHF.

This clonotype occurred many times. This chain joins TRBV10-3 and TRBJ2-3; perhaps TRBD2 as D (6 bases). V lost 8 bases and J lost 0, with 9 bases in between. The CDR3 spans 13 residues. Germline CDR1 and CDR2: ENHRY and SYGVKD. The DNA of the CDR3 is TGTGCCATCCGGGACTCTAGCACAGATACGCAGTATTTT. Amino acid sequence: CAIRDSSTDTQYF.

This clonotype was seen a few times. The gene calls are TRBV7-9 and TRBJ2-1, with D perhaps given as TRBD1 or TRBD2 (5 bases each). Trimming shortened V by 5 bases and J by 4 bases, and 18 bases separated the two germline ends. Germline-derived CDR1 and CDR2 are SEHNR and FQNEAQ (reference sequence). The CDR3 contains 16 residues. CDR3: CASSLGTGDWYNEQFF. In DNA form, the CDR3 reads TGTGCCAGCAGCCTCGGGACGGGCGATTGGTACAATGAGCAGTTCTTC.

This sequence joins TRBV6-5 and TRBJ2-3, with a weak D call TRBD1 (5 bases). Between the trimmed V and J ends, which lost 6 bases and 6 bases, there was a span of 16 bases. Germline CDR1 reads MNHEY; CDR2 reads SVGAGI. This CDR3 is built from 14 residues. The CDR3 DNA reads as TGTGCCAGCAGACAGGCAGAAGCCGGGGATACGCAGTATTTT. It codes for CASRQAEAGDTQYF.

The genes are TRBV6-5 and TRBJ2-1, with D perhaps matching TRBD1 (6 bases). This CDR3 is built from 13 residues. Germline V gene lookup returns CDR1 MNHEY and CDR2 SVGAGI. V lost 10 bases and J 5 bases, leaving 15 bases between the germline ends. CDR3 coding DNA: TGTGCCACCTCCACAGGGATACACAATGAGCAGTTCTTC. It encodes CATSTGIHNEQFF.

In its sample, this clonotype was seen many times. This sequence joins TRBV5-1 and TRBJ1-2; D unclear. This CDR3 is built from 12 residues. Germline V gene lookup returns CDR1 SGHRS and CDR2 YFSETQ. Trimming left V 3 bases short and J 2 bases short, with 5 bases between. The CDR3 protein is CASSSENYGYTF. The CDR3 region has the DNA TGCGCCAGCAGCTCCGAGAACTATGGCTACACCTTC.

The chain links TRBV11-2 to TRBJ2-3; 16 bases are a match to TRBD2. Losses at the gene ends were 1 base for V and 4 bases for J; bases not matched to a gene: 8. The CDR3 totals 19 residues. CDR1 and CDR2 from the germline V gene are SGHAT and FQNNGV. CDR3 region: CASSLVGTSGGARADTQYF. CDR3 DNA: TGTGCCAGCAGCTTAGTCGGGACTAGCGGGGGGGCACGTGCAGATACGCAGTATTTT.

This clonotype was seen more than once but under ten times. The chain uses TRBV12-5 and TRBJ1-5; D gene uncertain. V dropped 4 bases and J dropped 0 bases, with 7 bases sitting between them. This CDR3 has 14 residues. Per germline, CDR1 LGHNT and CDR2 FRNRAP. The CDR3 is CASGWAVSNQPQHF. The CDR3 nucleotides are TGTGCTAGTGGTTGGGCAGTTAGCAATCAGCCCCAGCATTTT. Filled out from reference TRBV12-5 and TRBJ1-5, the complete variable domain reads DARVTQTPRHKVTEMGQEVTMRCQPILGHNTVFWYRQTMMQGLELLAYFRNRAPLDDSGMPKDRFSAEMPDATLATLKIQPSEPRDSAVYFCASGWAVSNQPQHFGDGTRLSIL.

V and J are TRBV5-1 and TRBJ2-2; D may be TRBD1 (5 bases). The CDR3 loop spans 16 amino acids. The V end was cut by 4 bases, the J end by 7 bases, with 20 bases between. Germline assignment: CDR1 SGHRS and CDR2 YFSETQ. CDR3 in amino acids: CASSPTRQTGNGELFF. Here the CDR3 DNA reads TGCGCCAGCAGCCCCACCCGACAGACGGGCAACGGGGAGCTGTTTTTT. Full variable domain (missing parts from reference TRBV5-1 and TRBJ2-2): KAGVTQTPRYLIKTRGQQVTLSCSPISGHRSVSWYQQTPGQGLQFLFEYFSETQRNKGNFPGRFSGRQFSNSRSEMNVSTLELGDSALYLCASSPTRQTGNGELFFGEGSRLTVL.

V usage is TRBV20-1 and J usage is TRBJ1-2; no clear D. The V gene lost 7 bases and the J gene lost 6 bases, with 12 bases spanning the gap. The CDR3 consists of 11 residues. CDR1 and CDR2 from the germline V gene are DFQATT and SNEGSKA (reference sequence). The CDR3 region is CSVHSLHGYTF. DNA for the CDR3: TGCAGTGTGCACAGCTTGCATGGCTACACCTTC.

This chain joins TRBV7-2 and TRBJ2-3; no clear D. The germline V gene encodes CDR1 SGHTA and CDR2 FQGNSA. The CDR3 is 13 residues long. V lost 7 bases and J 0 bases, leaving 8 bases between the germline ends. In DNA, the CDR3 is TGTGCCAGCACCACTACTAGCACAGATACGCAGTATTTT. Residues: CASTTTSTDTQYF.

V is TRBV18 and J is TRBJ2-3; 8 bases are a match to TRBD2. The CDR3 spans 15 residues. Germline V gene lookup returns CDR1 KGHSH and CDR2 LQKENI. J was trimmed by 4 bases and V by 3 bases; bases with no gene match: 6. CDR3 coding DNA: TGTGCCAGCTCACCCGTGGCGGGGGGTCCAGATACGCAGTATTTT. It translates to CASSPVAGGPDTQYF.

In regard to this clonotype: This may be a read error, as it is one base from a much larger clone. The chain carries TRBV5-1 and TRBJ2-7; perhaps TRBD1 as D (6 bases). The V end was cut by 0 bases, the J end by 3 bases, with 10 bases between. Germline assignment: CDR1 SGHRS and CDR2 YFSETQ. CDR3 length: 14 amino acids. The CDR3 DNA is TGCGCCAGCAGCTTGGCAGGGGACAACTACGAGCAGTACTTC. Translated: CASSLAGDNYEQYF.

This clonotype was seen a handful of times. The rearrangement joins TRBV5-1 to TRBJ1-2, with D perhaps matching TRBD1 (6 bases). The CDR3 runs 16 residues. Germline loops: CDR1 SGHRS, CDR2 YFSETQ. The V and J ends lost 0 bases and 2 bases respectively, with 14 bases between them. The CDR3 here is CASSLEGWGPNYGYTF. Here the CDR3 DNA reads TGCGCCAGCAGCTTGGAAGGCTGGGGGCCGAACTATGGCTACACCTTC.

This clonotype has a handful of counts. The rearrangement joins TRBV7-2 to TRBJ1-5, with D uncertain. V lost 6 bases to trimming and J lost 0 bases, with 12 bases between them. There are 15 residues in the CDR3. Germline CDR1 SGHTA, CDR2 FQGNSA. The CDR3 region has the DNA TGTGCCAGCAGAAGTGGGATTGATAGCAATCAGCCCCAGCATTTT. Encoded protein: CASRSGIDSNQPQHF.

V and J are TRBV12-3 or TRBV12-4 and TRBJ2-1; 10 positions agree with TRBD1. The CDR3 runs 15 residues. The trim removed 5 bases at V and 8 bases at J, leaving 9 bases unmatched. The chain's CDR3 is CASSPETGGRDEQFF. The CDR3 nucleotides are TGTGCCAGCAGTCCGGAGACAGGGGGCAGGGATGAGCAGTTCTTC.

This clonotype has only a few counts. V and J are TRBV10-2 and TRBJ2-2, with TRBD2 matching over 9 bases. Germline V CDR1 and CDR2: WSHSY, SAAADI. This CDR3 is built from 16 residues. Trimming cost V 4 bases and J 1 base; bases outside gene matches: 4. CDR3: CASSGRTSENTGELFF. Here the CDR3 DNA reads TGCGCCAGCAGTGGACGGACTAGCGAGAACACCGGGGAGCTGTTTTTT.

This clonotype has ten or more counts. V gene TRBV23-1 combines with J gene TRBJ2-3, with D maybe TRBD2 (6 bases). TRBV23-1 is reported as an ORF; its role is uncertain. The CDR3 consists of 13 residues. V was cut by 3 bases and J by 5 bases, with 9 bases left in between. The CDR3 region is CASSQLGGDTQYF. CDR3 coding DNA: TGCGCCAGCAGTCAGCTCGGGGGAGATACGCAGTATTTT.

Only a few counts were recorded for this clonotype. The chain joins TRBV12-3 or TRBV12-4 to TRBJ2-2, with D maybe TRBD1 (5 bases). Trimming stripped 3 bases from V and 7 bases from J, with 12 bases between. CDR3 length: 14 amino acids. In DNA, the CDR3 is TGTGCCAGCAGTTTGTTACAGGTTCACGGGGAGCTGTTTTTT. This encodes CASSLLQVHGELFF.

J is TRBJ2-1 and V is TRBV15, with D tentatively TRBD2 (7 bases). The CDR3 is 15 residues long. In germline, CDR1 is LNHNV, CDR2 YYDKDF (reference sequence). Trimming stripped 5 bases from V and 10 bases from J, with 21 bases between. The CDR3 DNA is TGTGCCACCAGCGCTCGAGGCGGGGGCCCCTCGGAGCAGTTCTTC. It translates to CATSARGGGPSEQFF.

This clonotype was recorded a few times. This chain links TRBV3-1 with TRBJ2-6; tentatively, D is TRBD2 (6 bases). Germline V gene data show CDR1 as LGHDT and CDR2 as YNNKEL (reference sequence). Trimming shortened V by 4 bases and J by 1 base, and 20 bases separated the two germline ends. The CDR3 length is 19 residues. Here the CDR3 DNA reads TGTGCCAGCAGCCTCCCCGGGGACTGGGGCGGTTCTGGGGCCAACGTCCTGACTTTC. This sequence encodes CASSLPGDWGGSGANVLTF.

This clonotype was recorded a few times. The chain carries TRBV13 and TRBJ2-1; TRBD2 matches at 10 bases. With V trimmed by 2 bases and J by 8 bases, 6 bases remained unmatched. The CDR3 spans 15 residues. CDR1 is PRHDT, CDR2 FYEKMQ, per germline (reference sequence). The CDR3 is CASSLLLAGIDEQFF. CDR3 sequence (DNA): TGTGCCAGCAGCTTATTACTAGCGGGGATTGATGAGCAGTTCTTC.

Only a few counts were recorded for this clonotype. The CDR3 here is CSALETGYGYTF. The CDR3 nucleotides are TGCAGTGCTCTCGAGACTGGCTATGGCTACACCTTC. The gene calls are TRBV20-1 and TRBJ1-2; D call uncertain. V lost 5 bases, J lost 4 bases, and 11 bases lay in between. Germline V gene data show CDR1 as DFQATT and CDR2 as SNEGSKA (reference sequence). The CDR3 extends over 12 amino acids.

This clonotype has more than one count but fewer than ten. This sequence joins TRBV6-2 or TRBV6-3 and TRBJ1-5; D gene ambiguous. The germline V gene has CDR1 MNHEY and CDR2 SVGEGT. The V gene lost 5 bases and the J gene lost 5 bases, with 7 bases spanning the gap. There are 12 residues in the CDR3. In DNA, the CDR3 is TGTGCCAGCAGTCCGCGAGATCAGCCCCAGCATTTT. Translated, it gives CASSPRDQPQHF.

This sequence joins TRBV6-2 or TRBV6-3 and TRBJ2-6; D is ambiguous. The germline gives CDR1 MNHEY, CDR2 SVGEGT. The CDR3 has 13 amino acids. Here the CDR3 DNA reads TGTGCTGGACGGGTCTCTGGGGCCAACGTCCTGACTTTC. Protein sequence: CAGRVSGANVLTF.

The chain combines TRBV30 with TRBJ2-7; possibly TRBD1 for D (6 bases). The CDR3 loop spans 15 amino acids. The V and J ends lost 4 bases and 0 bases respectively, with 16 bases between them. Germline CDR1 reads GTSNPN; CDR2 reads SVGIG (reference sequence). CDR3 nucleotides: TGTGCCTGGACTAAAAGGGACATGAGCTCCTACGAGCAGTACTTC. Residues: CAWTKRDMSSYEQYF.

The chain uses TRBV29-1 and TRBJ1-1; TRBD1 matches 9 bases. J lost 4 bases, V lost 4 bases, and 7 bases had no gene match. Germline V gives CDR1 SQVTM, CDR2 ANQGSEA. This CDR3 is 14 amino acids long. For the CDR3, the DNA is TGCAGCGTTGTGGGGGAGACAGGGGGCACTGAAGCTTTCTTT. Its translation is CSVVGETGGTEAFF.